This record covers a single T cell receptor (beta chain). The data originate from a study of monozygotic twins with inflammatory bowel disease. TCRdb derives one entry per CDR3 protein from the 5' RACE reads, leaving out DNA. This sample's table has about 160,000 distinct CDR3 sequences. The TCR originated in a human donor with ulcerative colitis or Crohn's disease, or a healthy co-twin of an affected twin (not recorded which). The sequencing sample was made of blood.

This chain's CDR3 is CASSLGHLVDQETQYF. The chain uses TRBV28 and TRBJ2-5. Germline V gene sequence: CDR1 MDHEN, CDR2 SYDVKM. The CDR3 sequence is 16 residues long.